This record covers a single TCR beta chain. Its binding antigen is unknown. The record has no base qualities; no much larger clone is one base away. The intended sense of this specimen's time point label: baseline before first vaccination. What the treatment or condition label conveys for this sample: meningococcal conjugate vaccine given as trial control. The vaccinee samples were drawn from two UK trials, COV001 and COV002, one of which was a single-blind randomized controlled phase 2/3 trial testing AZD1222 (ChAdOx1 nCoV-19) in healthy adults. Trial participant PBMC samples were collected at day 0 and day 28 after the second dose for TCRbeta chain sequencing. This specimen comes from a study of T cell responses to AZD1222 COVID-19 vaccine (dated by TCRdb to the early 2020s). Turning to the overall study: A total of 230 or so trial participants underwent TCR sequencing, of whom about 200 received two doses of AZD1222 and about 25 received two doses of the MenACWY control vaccine. Trial participants were enrolled by age into 18-55, 56-69 and 70-plus year subgroups, with 148, 28 and 57 TCR-sequenced participants respectively. Study-wide conclusions, independent of this receptor: Participants were mostly white British, with more females than males. The authors suggested clonal diversity may have been underestimated. Conclusions about previously exposed vaccinees are limited because only a handful of AZD1222 recipients were SARS-CoV-2 seropositive at baseline. No day 14 peak-response samples were available, so repertoires were characterized only after the peak T cell response. A significant rise in spike-specific TCR breadth and depth was observed after two AZD1222 doses relative to day 0 and relative to MenACWY recipients. Reportedly, close to half of the unique spike-specific TCRs recognized epitopes lying outside the regions that are mutated in the B.1.351 and B.1.1.7 variants. The whole spike protein was spanned by vaccine-associated CD4 TCRs, and dominant responses were seen in regions 160-218 and 743-854. In the small 56-69-year group, the increase in depth fell short of significance, most likely because of low power.

The CDR3 spans 15 residues, from the cysteine through the phenylalanine. The only DNA kept is the CDR3, 45 bases in frame from the first base. Sequences MGHRA (CDR1) and YSYEKL (CDR2) are obtained from the germline V gene. The junction carries 15 bases between V and J, which are trimmed by 3 bases and 4 bases respectively. The CDR3 regions of human TCRbeta chains were analyzed by immunosequencing. Under the source paper's analysis protocol: TCRs in the repertoires were compared against a reference library of SARS-CoV-2-specific TCRs that had been generated with the MIRA antigen-specificity platform. Breadth was defined as the fraction of unique TCRs that were SARS-CoV-2-associated. Depth was defined as the fraction of total T cells that were SARS-CoV-2-associated. Each spike-specific TCR was assigned to its reactive spike region and to a CD4 or CD8 class using the MIRA data. Log10-transformed breadth and depth values were compared by one-way ANOVA with Sidak's multiple comparisons tests. TCRdb holds this immuneACCESS table with in-frame rearrangements only. Some clones are missing; in checked studies, unresolved V genes explain under half, and the rest has no known cause. The DNA gave D and trimming, while V, J and clone size come from that table. This sample comprises about 140,000 clones, 90% to 95% of them detected only once. The top ten hold 0.91% of the sample.

The chain uses TRBV4-1 and TRBJ1-2; the D gene assignment is ambiguous. The sample was peripheral blood, taken on day 0 of MenACWY control vaccination. This receptor was identified in an adult in good health. Here is the DNA: TGCGCCAGCAGCCAGGGAAAGGTCCGATCCTATGGCTACACCTTC. It encodes CASSQGKVRSYGYTF.